This TCR beta chain was captured in a study of blood T cell repertoires in COVID-19. Background on the study: Sources were T cells, B-cell-depleted T cells, or PBMCs; the material itself was cDNA or gDNA.

Profiled with immunoSEQ multiplex PCR; TCRdb holds only in-frame clones, not every one. The data contain 310,000 or so clones, around nine tenths of them seen just once; the ten biggest clones take up around 1.1%. Participants were aged roughly 18 to 100 years from 20 to 30 US areas. The specimen sequenced was PBMCs or T cells enriched from blood (not recorded which). This clonotype was sampled from a woman between 25 and 40 years old who had recovered from COVID-19.

The CDR3 DNA sequence: TGTGCCAGCAAAACAGGGACGAACACTGAAGCTTTCTTT. This codes for CASKTGTNTEAFF. The chain joins TRBV28 to TRBJ1-1, with D maybe TRBD1 (6 bases). CDR3 length: 13 residues. The germline V gene encodes CDR1 MDHEN and CDR2 SYDVKM. The V end was cut by 7 bases, the J end by 1 base, with 10 bases between.